The 19 T cell receptor beta chains below all came from one sample that was sequenced in a study of T cell repertoires in cytomegalovirus infection. TCRdb processed the reads anew with MiXCR; each CDR3 protein has one entry. Of 150,000 to 190,000 distinct CDR3 sequences in the sample, roughly a quarter were seen once. Sequenced material: PBMCs. These receptors all stem from a human donor in good health (CMV status not recorded). Some clones in this sample may be carry-over from other donors' samples.

A few counts support this clonotype. The chain recombines TRBV5-6 with TRBJ1-5; TRBD1 matches at 7 bases. The CDR3 length is 16 residues. V lost 1 base, J lost 5 bases, and 9 bases stayed unmatched. Germline CDR1 SGHDT, CDR2 YYEEEE. In nucleotides, the CDR3 is TGTGCCAGCAGCTTGACCTTAGGGGGCAGAGATCAGCCCCAGCATTTT. It translates to CASSLTLGGRDQPQHF.

The chain is built from TRBV12-3 or TRBV12-4 and TRBJ1-1, with D possibly TRBD1 on 5 matching bases. Deletions cut 4 bases from V and 3 bases from J, with 21 bases between. The CDR3 loop spans 17 amino acids. Here the CDR3 reads CASSSLYRDLRYTEAFF. The CDR3 region has the DNA TGTGCCAGCAGTTCCCTCTATAGGGACCTACGATACACTGAAGCTTTCTTT.

This clonotype was observed a few times. V usage is TRBV13 and J usage is TRBJ2-1; D possibly corresponds to TRBD2 (6 bases). The CDR3 spans 16 residues. Between the trimmed V and J ends, which lost 2 bases and 5 bases, there was a span of 16 bases. Germline V gene data show CDR1 as PRHDT and CDR2 as FYEKMQ (reference sequence). Here the CDR3 reads CASSLLTGGTDNEQFF. The CDR3 nucleotides read TGTGCCAGCAGCTTACTCACCGGGGGAACCGACAATGAGCAGTTCTTC.

There are many counts of this clonotype. The chain links TRBV7-8 to TRBJ2-1, with D hard to call. Deletions cut 3 bases from V and 4 bases from J, with 10 bases between. The CDR3 sequence is 14 residues long. The germline gives CDR1 SGHVS, CDR2 FQNEAQ. CDR3 amino acids: CASSFEDVYNEQFF. As DNA, the CDR3 is TGTGCCAGCAGCTTTGAGGACGTATACAATGAGCAGTTCTTC.

Concerning this clonotype itself: This clone may be a read error of a much larger clone one base away. The chain has TRBV11-3 and TRBJ1-1; D gene ambiguous. This CDR3 spans 13 amino acids. V dropped 3 bases and J dropped 1 base, with 6 bases sitting between them. CDR1 SGHNT and CDR2 YENEEA come from the germline V gene. As DNA, the CDR3 is TGTGCCAGCAGCTTTCGGAAGAACACTGAAGCTTTCTTT. Its translation is CASSFRKNTEAFF. Based on the CDR3 plus reference TRBV11-3 and TRBJ1-1, the full variable domain is EAGVVQSPRYKIIEKKQPVAFWCNPISGHNTLYWYLQNLGQGPELLIRYENEEAVDDSQLPKDRFSAERLKGVDSTLKIQPAELGDSAVYLCASSFRKNTEAFFGQGTRLTVV.

This clonotype was seen a handful of times. The V and J genes are TRBV28 and TRBJ1-2; TRBD1 matches 9 bases. The CDR3 length is 12 residues. Trimming removed 8 bases from V and 3 bases from J; junction bases left unmatched: 1. Germline lookup yields CDR1 MDHEN and CDR2 SYDVKM. CDR3 residues: CASGDRDYGYTF. The CDR3 DNA reads TGTGCCAGCGGGGACAGGGACTATGGCTACACCTTC.

This clonotype is deemed medium-sized. This chain joins TRBV7-9 and TRBJ2-7; the D is unclear. The germline V gene encodes CDR1 SEHNR and CDR2 FQNEAQ (reference sequence). The CDR3 is 17 residues long. Trimming pared 5 bases from V and 2 bases from J, leaving 22 bases between. DNA for the CDR3: TGTGCCAGCAGCCCACAACGGTTGGCAGGTTCAACCTACGAGCAGTACTTC. Translating gives CASSPQRLAGSTYEQYF.

This clonotype was seen only a few times. The chain joins TRBV28 to TRBJ2-3, with 7 bases fitting TRBD2. This CDR3 region has 15 residues. Germline loops: CDR1 MDHEN, CDR2 SYDVKM. With 6 bases clipped from V and 3 bases from J, the junction kept 9 bases outside the gene matches. In DNA, the CDR3 is TGTGCCAGCAGGGGACTTTGGGGGGGGACAGATACGCAGTATTTT. Translating it yields CASRGLWGGTDTQYF.

Ten or more counts support this clonotype. The rearrangement joins TRBV7-6 to TRBJ1-1; D is undetermined. The V gene lost 2 bases and the J gene lost 4 bases, with 14 bases spanning the gap. This CDR3 has 15 residues. From germline, CDR1 is SGHVS and CDR2 FNYEAQ. The CDR3 nucleotides read TGTGCCAGCAGCTTACGTCCCTATGGAGGCACTGAAGCTTTCTTT. Encoded protein: CASSLRPYGGTEAFF. Using reference TRBV7-6 and TRBJ1-1 for the parts outside the CDR3, the full variable domain is GAGVSQSPRYKVTKRGQDVALRCDPISGHVSLYWYRQALGQGPEFLTYFNYEAQQDKSGLPNDRFSAERPEGSISTLTIQRTEQRDSAMYRCASSLRPYGGTEAFFGQGTRLTVV.

V gene TRBV5-1 combines with J gene TRBJ2-5, with D maybe TRBD2 (5 bases). CDR1 is SGHRS, CDR2 YFSETQ, per germline. The V and J ends lost 1 base and 1 base respectively, with 14 bases between them. The CDR3 is 16 residues long. The CDR3 is CASSLFRRRLQETQYF. DNA of the CDR3: TGCGCCAGCAGCTTGTTCCGGCGGAGGCTCCAAGAGACCCAGTACTTC.

The chain has TRBV12-5 and TRBJ1-1; the D is unclear. Germline V CDR1 and CDR2: LGHNT, FRNRAP. The CDR3 sequence is 15 residues long. The V end was cut by 0 bases, the J end by 2 bases, with 10 bases between. The CDR3 DNA follows: TGTGCTAGTGGTTTGGTTCGGGGAGAAAACACTGAAGCTTTCTTT. Its protein is CASGLVRGENTEAFF.

This clonotype was seen more than once but under ten times. The gene calls are TRBV27 and TRBJ2-3; TRBD1 agrees at 8 bases. The CDR3 totals 15 residues. CDR1 and CDR2 (germline): MNHEY, SMNVEV (reference sequence). Germline trimming cut 5 bases from V and 2 bases from J; bases unmatched to any gene: 6. CDR3 amino acids: CASSQWTGTTDTQYF. The DNA of the CDR3 is TGTGCCAGCAGTCAGTGGACAGGGACCACAGATACGCAGTATTTT.

This clonotype came up a few times. The CDR3: CASSKGSTDTQYF. The CDR3 DNA reads as TGTGCCAGCAGCAAGGGGAGCACAGATACGCAGTATTTT. This chain connects TRBV11-3 to TRBJ2-3; the D gene is possibly TRBD1 (5 bases). V gave up 5 bases and J gave up 0 bases, with 6 bases separating them. Germline-derived CDR1 and CDR2 are SGHNT and YENEEA. The CDR3 is made up of 13 amino acids.

V is TRBV12-3 or TRBV12-4 and J is TRBJ2-1; no definite D call. V dropped 7 bases and J dropped 6 bases, with 10 bases sitting between them. CDR3 size: 12 residues. CDR3 protein: CASTPGANEQFF. The CDR3 DNA reads as TGTGCCAGCACCCCCGGCGCCAATGAGCAGTTCTTC.

The chain carries TRBV5-4 and TRBJ2-1, with D maybe TRBD1 (6 bases). The CDR3 is 15 residues long. Germline V gene data show CDR1 as SGHNT and CDR2 as YYREEE (reference sequence). With 2 bases removed from V and 7 bases from J, the gap between germline ends came to 16 bases. In nucleotides, the CDR3 is TGTGCCAGCAGCTTTGGGGGCCTTACCTGGAATGAGCAGTTCTTC. The encoded protein is CASSFGGLTWNEQFF.

This clonotype has a count of ten or more. The rearrangement uses TRBV7-2 and TRBJ2-7; 7 nucleotides align to TRBD1. The CDR3 spans 12 residues. V trimming: 1 base; J trimming: 12 bases; junction bases outside the gene matches: 6. Germline V gene lookup returns CDR1 SGHTA and CDR2 FQGNSA. CDR3 sequence reads: CASSLVHRGGYF. CDR3 sequence (DNA): TGTGCCAGCAGCTTAGTCCACAGGGGTGGGTACTTC.

The V call is TRBV5-8, the J call TRBJ2-6, with 7 bases aligning to TRBD1. Per the germline V gene, CDR1 is SGHTS and CDR2 is YDEGEE. CDR3 length: 15 residues. Germline trimming cut 5 bases from V and 2 bases from J; bases unmatched to any gene: 4. CDR3 protein: CASRHDRAGANVLTF. In DNA form, the CDR3 reads TGTGCCAGCAGACATGACAGGGCTGGGGCCAACGTCCTGACTTTC.

The CDR3 DNA follows: TGTGCCAGCAGCCTCACAGGAAGGGATTCCTACGAGCAGTACTTC. Residues: CASSLTGRDSYEQYF. The chain employs TRBV28 and TRBJ2-7; tentative D call: TRBD1 (5 bases). V was shortened by 6 bases and J by 1 base, with 16 bases between the two germline ends. The germline V gene has CDR1 MDHEN and CDR2 SYDVKM. The CDR3 extends over 15 amino acids.

V gene TRBV10-3 combines with J gene TRBJ2-2; D gene unclear. The CDR3 spans 15 residues. The germline V gene encodes CDR1 ENHRY and CDR2 SYGVKD. V was shortened by 4 bases and J by 4 bases, with 13 bases between the two germline ends. CDR3 sequence (DNA): TGTGCCATCAGTGTAGCTGGCGCCGTCACCGGGGAGCTGTTTTTT. Residues: CAISVAGAVTGELFF.